These T cell receptor beta chains were read from a single sample in a study of blood T cell repertoires in COVID-19. Profiling relied on immunoSEQ multiplex PCR, and the TCRdb table lists in-frame clones only, not all of them. Altogether around 100,000 clones are present, more than 70% being singletons, with the ten largest covering roughly 5%. Sample: peripheral blood. These receptors were taken from a woman aged 60 to 75 with COVID-19, enrolled during active disease. The CDR3 runs from the conserved cysteine through the conserved F or W. The D gene is left open where the match is weak. Size is stated for part of the rows, as once, few or many counts, or as a class when the clone is expanded.

TRBJ2-7,-,TRBV28,-,CASTQGNRHYEQYF,TGTGCCAGCACCCAAGGGAACAGGCACTACGAGCAGTACTTC
TRBJ2-2,TRBD2,TRBV10-3,-,CAISDPSGGPPGELFF,TGTGCCATCAGTGATCCTAGCGGGGGGCCCCCCGGGGAGCTGTTTTTT
TRBJ1-1,TRBD1,TRBV19,-,CASSPGGGEAFF,TGTGCCAGTAGCCCAGGGGGCGGTGAAGCTTTCTTT
TRBJ1-2,TRBD1,TRBV6-5,-,CASSYRGTGAYGYTF,TGTGCCAGCAGCTACCGGGGGACAGGGGCCTATGGCTACACCTTC
TRBJ1-2,-,TRBV30,-,CAWSVRGGYTF,TGTGCCTGGAGTGTACGGGGTGGCTACACCTTC
TRBJ2-5,TRBD1,TRBV27,many,CASSLTGGSVETQYF,TGTGCCAGCAGTTTAACAGGGGGCTCTGTGGAGACCCAGTACTTC
TRBJ2-1,-,TRBV11-2,-,CASSLNRRASYYNEQFF,TGTGCCAGCAGCTTAAACAGGAGGGCATCGTATTACAATGAGCAGTTCTTC
TRBJ2-1,TRBD2,TRBV11-2,few,CASRGLAGGSYNEQFF,TGTGCCAGCAGAGGACTAGCGGGGGGTTCCTACAATGAGCAGTTCTTC
TRBJ1-1,-,TRBV6-4,few,CASRRQPGGNTEAFF,TGTGCCAGCAGGAGACAGCCAGGTGGGAACACTGAAGCTTTCTTT
TRBJ1-2,-,TRBV29-1,-,CSVEEARDGYTF,TGCAGCGTTGAAGAGGCCAGGGATGGCTACACCTTC
TRBJ1-1,-,TRBV7-3,-,CASSRTPRGEAFF,TGTGCCAGCAGCCGCACACCCCGGGGTGAAGCTTTCTTT
TRBJ2-2,TRBD2,TRBV4-1,-,CASSFGTSSRRNTGELFF,TGCGCCAGCAGCTTTGGGACTAGTTCGCGCCGGAACACCGGGGAGCTGTTTTTT
TRBJ2-5,-,TRBV7-9,-,CASSLGQQETQYF,TGTGCCAGCAGCTTAGGCCAGCAAGAGACCCAGTACTTC
TRBJ2-1,TRBD2,TRBV27,-,CASSFKRGGLSSYNEQFF,TGTGCCAGCAGTTTCAAGCGGGGGGGATTAAGCTCCTACAATGAGCAGTTCTTC
TRBJ1-1,-,TRBV28,-,CASSGGGIMNTEAFF,TGTGCCAGCAGTGGGGGGGGGATAATGAACACTGAAGCTTTCTTT
TRBJ1-6,TRBD1,TRBV7-6,-,CASSSTTGGFDSPLHF,TGTGCCAGCAGCTCCACGACAGGGGGCTTCGATTCACCCCTCCACTTT
TRBJ2-1,TRBD2,TRBV7-9,-,CASSSWGTSGAEEQFF,TGTGCCAGCAGCTCCTGGGGGACTAGCGGGGCTGAGGAGCAGTTCTTC
TRBJ2-5,-,TRBV5-1,-,CASSLGRGQETQYF,TGCGCCAGCAGCTTGGGGAGGGGCCAAGAGACCCAGTACTTC
TRBJ1-2,-,TRBV15,-,CATSPDSYGYTF,TGTGCCACCAGCCCCGACAGTTACGGCTACACCTTC
TRBJ1-3,TRBD1,TRBV3-1/TRBV3-2,-,CASRNDWDRGGNTIYF,TGTGCCAGCAGGAACGACTGGGACAGGGGAGGAAACACCATATATTTT
TRBJ2-1,-,TRBV6-1,-,CASSETSSGDNEQFF,TGTGCCAGCAGTGAAACGTCCTCCGGGGACAATGAGCAGTTCTTC
TRBJ2-4,TRBD1,TRBV19,-,CASSPRTGGTTKNIQYF,TGTGCCAGTAGTCCTCGGACAGGGGGCACAACCAAAAACATTCAGTACTTC
TRBJ2-3,-,TRBV20-1,once,CSAPSTDTQYF,TGCAGTGCTCCGAGCACAGATACGCAGTATTTT
TRBJ1-6,-,TRBV12-5,once,CASGLNSGTNNNSPLHF,TGTGCTAGTGGTTTAAATTCCGGGACAAACAATAATTCACCCCTCCACTTT
TRBJ2-2,TRBD1,TRBV9,-,CASSRTGVNGELFF,TGTGCCAGCAGCCGGACAGGGGTTAACGGGGAGCTGTTTTTT
TRBJ1-4,-,TRBV19,-,CASSREKLFF,TGTGCCAGTAGTCGTGAAAAACTGTTTTTT
TRBJ2-2,TRBD1,TRBV7-3,-,CASSLSDRGSATGELFF,TGTGCCAGCAGCTTATCCGACAGGGGCTCCGCAACCGGGGAGCTGTTTTTT
TRBJ1-3,-,TRBV3-1/TRBV3-2,-,CASSGGDRYTIYF,TGTGCCAGCAGCGGCGGGGACCGGTACACCATATATTTT
TRBJ1-2,-,TRBV7-8,-,CASSLRRNNYGYTF,TGTGCCAGCAGCTTACGCAGAAATAACTATGGCTACACCTTC
TRBJ1-1,-,TRBV4-3,-,CASSHPAGGAGTEAFF,TGCGCCAGCAGCCACCCCGCCGGGGGTGCGGGGACTGAAGCTTTCTTT
TRBJ1-2,-,TRBV3-1/TRBV3-2,-,CASSQGRANYGYTF,TGTGCCAGCAGCCAAGGCAGGGCTAACTATGGCTACACCTTC
TRBJ1-5,-,TRBV19,-,CASTSQQGGQPQHF,TGTGCCAGTACCTCCCAACAGGGAGGGCAGCCCCAGCATTTT
TRBJ2-7,-,TRBV7-9,-,CASTHSGGLGEQYF,TGTGCCAGCACCCATAGCGGCGGTCTAGGCGAGCAGTACTTC
TRBJ1-2,-,TRBV27,-,CASSLLRGASIYGYTF,TGTGCCAGCAGTTTACTACGGGGGGCGTCTATCTATGGCTACACCTTC
TRBJ1-3,-,TRBV13,-,CASSLGQAGGNTIYF,TGTGCCAGCAGCTTGGGTCAGGCAGGGGGAAACACCATATATTTT
TRBJ2-7,TRBD1,TRBV5-1,once,CASSLATGPGEQYF,TGCGCCAGCAGCTTGGCGACAGGGCCGGGCGAGCAGTACTTC
TRBJ2-5,TRBD2,TRBV5-6,-,CASSLVLAGEQETQYF,TGTGCCAGCAGCCTTGTACTAGCGGGGGAACAAGAGACCCAGTACTTC
TRBJ1-5,-,TRBV19,-,CATRGSGFWEQPQHF,TGTGCCACCCGGGGGAGCGGGTTTTGGGAGCAGCCCCAGCATTTT
TRBJ2-5,-,TRBV3-1/TRBV3-2,-,CASSQGQFQETQYF,TGTGCCAGCAGCCAAGGACAGTTCCAAGAGACCCAGTACTTC
TRBJ1-1,-,TRBV19,-,CASSNEGTLDTEAFF,TGTGCCAGTAGTAATGAGGGCACATTGGACACTGAAGCTTTCTTT
TRBJ1-3,-,TRBV9,once,CASSPYPPQGTGNTIYF,TGTGCCAGCAGCCCATATCCCCCCCAGGGGACGGGAAACACCATATATTTT
TRBJ1-2,TRBD1,TRBV7-8,-,CASSEPGQFRLGEYGYTF,TGTGCCAGCAGCGAACCGGGACAGTTCCGTTTAGGCGAATATGGCTACACCTTC
TRBJ1-1,TRBD1,TRBV14,-,CASSHKTRDSLMNTEAFF,TGTGCCAGCAGCCACAAAACCCGGGACAGTCTCATGAACACTGAAGCTTTCTTT
TRBJ1-2,TRBD1,TRBV11-1,-,CASSRQDGTGDGYTF,TGTGCCAGCAGCCGACAAGACGGGACAGGGGACGGCTACACCTTC
TRBJ2-2,TRBD2,TRBV11-2,once,CASSLSSGFITGELFF,TGTGCCAGCAGCCTCTCTAGCGGGTTTATCACCGGGGAGCTGTTTTTT
TRBJ2-2,TRBD2,TRBV6-2/TRBV6-3,-,CASSWLAGGRGTGELFF,TGTGCCAGCAGTTGGCTAGCGGGGGGACGCGGCACCGGGGAGCTGTTTTTT
TRBJ1-1,-,TRBV19,-,CAAGDTEAFF,TGTGCCGCAGGGGACACTGAAGCTTTCTTT
TRBJ1-6,-,TRBV4-3,-,CASSQAIWPPGNSPLHF,TGCGCCAGCAGCCAAGCGATTTGGCCCCCAGGGAATTCACCCCTCCACTTT
TRBJ1-1,-,TRBV28,-,CASSLTRYMNTEAFF,TGTGCCAGCAGTTTAACCCGGTATATGAACACTGAAGCTTTCTTT
TRBJ2-1,TRBD2,TRBV7-6,-,CASSLDGGVYNEQFF,TGTGCCAGCAGCTTAGACGGGGGGGTTTACAATGAGCAGTTCTTC